This T cell receptor (beta chain) stems from a study of T cell repertoires in cytomegalovirus infection (dated by TCRdb to about 2019). Study-level background: The HLA type of each donor mattered for the analysis, because public TCR beta signatures pointed to carriage of CMV infection along with the matching HLA type.

The full study reports these points: In the ex vivo response, HLA-C-restricted CMV-specific TCR beta clonotypes were dominant, and in two of eight donors the single most frequent clonotype came from this HLA-C-restricted group. In both this cohort and an independent cohort of several hundred donors, the cumulative frequency of public TCR beta family members distinguished carriers of CMV infection plus the relevant HLA type.

From the cysteine up to the phenylalanine, the CDR3 has a length of 14 residues. The sequence is cut down to CDR3 DNA, 42 bases in frame from base 1. For this chain, trimming is 7 bases at the V end and 5 bases at the J end, and the number of junction bases without a gene match is 6. As encoded in the germline V gene, CDR1 is SNHLY while CDR2 is FYNNEI. Details on this clonotype: Its recognized antigen is unknown. The record has no base qualities; no much larger clone is one base away.

Sequencing instrument: Illumina HiSeq 1500. The public reads were run again by TCRdb, first through fastp at Q25 and then through MiXCR, and only productive beta chains were kept. Records with the same CDR3 protein are collapsed into one entry carrying the most frequent genes and DNA. This sample is represented by around 350,000 distinct CDR3 sequences; 18% of them were singletons. The ten most abundant clones make up less than 9.5% of the sample. This clonotype originated in a human donor in good health (CMV status not recorded). Some clones in this sample may be carry-over from other donors' samples. The chain joins TRBV2 to TRBJ2-2; TRBD1 agrees with 8 junctional bases. Sample: PBMCs. The CDR3 loop reads CASTGRGPTGELFF. Read as DNA, the sequence is TGTGCCAGCACGGGCAGGGGGCCTACCGGGGAGCTGTTTTTT. Supplemented by the reference TRBV2 and TRBJ2-2 proteins around the CDR3, the complete variable domain is EPEVTQTPSHQVTQMGQEVILRCVPISNHLYFYWYRQILGQKVEFLVSFYNNEISEKSEIFDDQFSVERPDGSNFTLKIRSTKLEDSAMYFCASTGRGPTGELFFGEGSRLTVL.